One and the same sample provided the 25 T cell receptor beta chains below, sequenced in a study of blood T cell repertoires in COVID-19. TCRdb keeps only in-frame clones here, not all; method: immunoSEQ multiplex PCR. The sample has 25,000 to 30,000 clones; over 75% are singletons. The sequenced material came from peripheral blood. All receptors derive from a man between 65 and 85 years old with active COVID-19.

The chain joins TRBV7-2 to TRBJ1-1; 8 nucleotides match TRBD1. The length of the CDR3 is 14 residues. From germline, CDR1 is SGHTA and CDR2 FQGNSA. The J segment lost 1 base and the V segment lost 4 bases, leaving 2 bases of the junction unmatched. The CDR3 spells CASSYRGGNTEAFF. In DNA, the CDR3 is TGTGCCAGCAGCTACAGGGGGGGGAACACTGAAGCTTTCTTT.

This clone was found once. The CDR3 sequence is CASSQGANNSPLHF. The CDR3 bases are TGTGCCAGCAGTCAGGGGGCAAATAATTCACCCCTCCACTTT. The chain carries TRBV9 and TRBJ1-6, with 8 bases lining up with TRBD1. V lost 5 bases, J lost 5 bases, and 3 bases stayed unmatched. The V gene's germline CDR1 is SGDLS and CDR2 YYNGEE. This CDR3 contains 14 residues.

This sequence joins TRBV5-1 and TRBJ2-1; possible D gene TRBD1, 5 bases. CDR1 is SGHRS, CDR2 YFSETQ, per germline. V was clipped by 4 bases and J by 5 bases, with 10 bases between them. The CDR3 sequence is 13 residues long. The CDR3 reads CASSSRVDNEQFF. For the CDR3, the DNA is TGCGCCAGCAGCAGCAGGGTTGACAATGAGCAGTTCTTC.

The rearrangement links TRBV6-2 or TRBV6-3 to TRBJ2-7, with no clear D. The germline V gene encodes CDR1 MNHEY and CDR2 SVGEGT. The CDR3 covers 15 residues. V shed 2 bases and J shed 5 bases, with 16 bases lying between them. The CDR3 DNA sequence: TGTGCCAGCAGTTACAACCGGGTCCCTCCCCACGAGCAGTACTTC. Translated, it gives CASSYNRVPPHEQYF.

CDR3 amino acids: CASSSGQGASGNTIYF. The CDR3 DNA reads as TGTGCCAGCAGTTCGGGACAGGGGGCCTCTGGAAACACCATATATTTT. V is TRBV28 and J is TRBJ1-3; 12 bases line up with TRBD1. CDR1 is MDHEN, CDR2 SYDVKM, per germline. The ends lost 4 bases at V and 0 bases at J; junction bases unmatched: 1. The CDR3 extends over 16 amino acids.

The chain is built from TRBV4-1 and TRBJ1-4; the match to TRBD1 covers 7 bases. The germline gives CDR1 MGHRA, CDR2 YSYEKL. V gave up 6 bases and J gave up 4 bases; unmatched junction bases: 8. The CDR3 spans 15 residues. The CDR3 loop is CASSRIRDSNEKLFF. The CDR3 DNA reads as TGCGCCAGCAGTCGGATCCGGGACAGTAATGAAAAACTGTTTTTT.

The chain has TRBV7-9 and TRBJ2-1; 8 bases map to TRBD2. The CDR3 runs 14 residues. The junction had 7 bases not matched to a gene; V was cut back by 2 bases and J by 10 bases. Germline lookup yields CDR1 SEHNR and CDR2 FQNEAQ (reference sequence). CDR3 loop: CASSLPGGAGEQFF. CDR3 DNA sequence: TGTGCCAGCAGCTTACCCGGGGGGGCTGGAGAGCAGTTCTTC.

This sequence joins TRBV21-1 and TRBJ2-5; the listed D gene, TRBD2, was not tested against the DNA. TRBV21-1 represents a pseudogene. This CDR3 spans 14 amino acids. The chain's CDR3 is CASSKVRYQETQYF. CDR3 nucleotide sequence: TGTGCCAGCAGCAAAGTGAGGTACCAAGAGACCCAGTACTTC.

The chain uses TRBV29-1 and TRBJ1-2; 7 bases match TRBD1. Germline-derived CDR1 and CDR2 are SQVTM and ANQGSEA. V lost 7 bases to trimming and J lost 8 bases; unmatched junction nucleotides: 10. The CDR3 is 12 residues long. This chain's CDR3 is CSGTTGQRGYTF. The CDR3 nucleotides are TGCAGCGGAACGACAGGGCAGCGAGGCTACACCTTC. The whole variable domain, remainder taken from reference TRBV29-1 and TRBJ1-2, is SAVISQKPSRDICQRGTSLTIQCQVDSQVTMMFWYRQQPGQSLTLIATANQGSEATYESGFVIDKFPISRPNLTFSTLTVSNMSPEDSSIYLCSGTTGQRGYTFGSGTRLTVV.

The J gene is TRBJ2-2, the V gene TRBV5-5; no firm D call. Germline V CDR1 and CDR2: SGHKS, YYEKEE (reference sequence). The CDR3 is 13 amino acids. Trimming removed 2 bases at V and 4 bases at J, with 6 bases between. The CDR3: CASSFSVTGELFF. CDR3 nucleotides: TGTGCCAGCAGCTTTAGTGTCACCGGGGAGCTGTTTTTT.

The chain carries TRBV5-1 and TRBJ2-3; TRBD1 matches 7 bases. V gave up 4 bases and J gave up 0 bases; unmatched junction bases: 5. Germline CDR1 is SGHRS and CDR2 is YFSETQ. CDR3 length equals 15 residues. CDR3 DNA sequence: TGCGCCAGCAGCGGTGGACAGGCAAGCACAGATACGCAGTATTTT. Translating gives CASSGGQASTDTQYF.

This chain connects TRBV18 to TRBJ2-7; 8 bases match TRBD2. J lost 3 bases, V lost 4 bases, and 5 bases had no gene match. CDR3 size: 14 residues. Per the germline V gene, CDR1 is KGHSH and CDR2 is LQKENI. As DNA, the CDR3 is TGTGCCAGCTCACTCCCGGGACTAGGCTACGAGCAGTACTTC. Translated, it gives CASSLPGLGYEQYF.

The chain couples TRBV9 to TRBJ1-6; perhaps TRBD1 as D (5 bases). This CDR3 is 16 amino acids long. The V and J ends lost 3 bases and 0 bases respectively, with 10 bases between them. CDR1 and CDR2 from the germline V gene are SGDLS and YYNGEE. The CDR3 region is CASSATGSSYNSPLHF. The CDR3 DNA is TGTGCCAGCAGCGCAACAGGAAGCTCCTATAATTCACCCCTCCACTTT.

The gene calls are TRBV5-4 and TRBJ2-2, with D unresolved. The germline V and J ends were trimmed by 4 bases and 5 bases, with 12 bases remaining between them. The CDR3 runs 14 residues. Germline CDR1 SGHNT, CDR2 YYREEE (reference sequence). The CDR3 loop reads CASSPEPGTGELFF. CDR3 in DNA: TGTGCCAGCAGCCCTGAACCGGGTACCGGGGAGCTGTTTTTT. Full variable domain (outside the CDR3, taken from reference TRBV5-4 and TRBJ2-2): ETGVTQSPTHLIKTRGQQVTLRCSSQSGHNTVSWYQQALGQGPQFIFQYYREEENGRGNFPPRFSGLQFPNYSSELNVNALELDDSALYLCASSPEPGTGELFFGEGSRLTVL.

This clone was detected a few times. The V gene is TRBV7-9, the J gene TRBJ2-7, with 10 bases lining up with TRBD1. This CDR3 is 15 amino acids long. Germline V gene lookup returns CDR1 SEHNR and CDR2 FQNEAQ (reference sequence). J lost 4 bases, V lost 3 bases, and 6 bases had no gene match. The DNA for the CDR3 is TGTGCCAGCAGCTTTGTCCCGGACAGGGGGTACGAGCAGTACTTC. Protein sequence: CASSFVPDRGYEQYF.

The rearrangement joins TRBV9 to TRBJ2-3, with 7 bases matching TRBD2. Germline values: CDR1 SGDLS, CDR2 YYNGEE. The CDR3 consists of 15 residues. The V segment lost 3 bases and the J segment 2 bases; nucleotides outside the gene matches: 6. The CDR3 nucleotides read TGTGCCAGCAGCGCTGCTAGCGGCCACACAGATACGCAGTATTTT. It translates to CASSAASGHTDTQYF.

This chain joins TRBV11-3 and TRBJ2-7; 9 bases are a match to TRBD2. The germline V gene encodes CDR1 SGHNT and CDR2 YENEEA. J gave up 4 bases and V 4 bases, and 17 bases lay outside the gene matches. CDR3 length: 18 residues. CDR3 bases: TGTGCCAGCAGCTCTACTAGCGGGCCCTCGGCGGACTTTTACGAGCAGTACTTC. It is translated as CASSSTSGPSADFYEQYF.

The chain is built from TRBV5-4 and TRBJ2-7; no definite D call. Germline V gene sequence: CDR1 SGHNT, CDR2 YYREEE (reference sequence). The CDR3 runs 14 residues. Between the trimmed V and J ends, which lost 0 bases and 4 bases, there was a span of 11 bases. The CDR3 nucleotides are TGTGCCAGCAGCTTGGGTTCTGATCAGTACGAGCAGTACTTC. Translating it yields CASSLGSDQYEQYF.

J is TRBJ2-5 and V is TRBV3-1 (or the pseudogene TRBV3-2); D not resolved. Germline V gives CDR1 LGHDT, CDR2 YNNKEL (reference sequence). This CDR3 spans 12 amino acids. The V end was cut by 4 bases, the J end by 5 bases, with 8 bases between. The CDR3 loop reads CASSLIEETQYF. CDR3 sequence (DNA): TGTGCCAGCAGCCTGATAGAGGAGACCCAGTACTTC.

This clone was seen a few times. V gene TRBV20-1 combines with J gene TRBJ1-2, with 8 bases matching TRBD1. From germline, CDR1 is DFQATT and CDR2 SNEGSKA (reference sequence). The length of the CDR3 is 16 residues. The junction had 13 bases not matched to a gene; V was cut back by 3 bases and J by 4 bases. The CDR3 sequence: CSASLSGGSLGYGYTF. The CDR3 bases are TGCAGTGCTAGTTTGTCAGGGGGCAGTTTGGGCTATGGCTACACCTTC.

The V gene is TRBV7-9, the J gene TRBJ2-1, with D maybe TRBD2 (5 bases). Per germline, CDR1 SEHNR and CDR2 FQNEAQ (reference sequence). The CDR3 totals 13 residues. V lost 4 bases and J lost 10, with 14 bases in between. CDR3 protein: CASSSGTPGEQFF. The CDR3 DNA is TGTGCCAGCAGCTCCGGAACCCCGGGGGAGCAGTTCTTC.

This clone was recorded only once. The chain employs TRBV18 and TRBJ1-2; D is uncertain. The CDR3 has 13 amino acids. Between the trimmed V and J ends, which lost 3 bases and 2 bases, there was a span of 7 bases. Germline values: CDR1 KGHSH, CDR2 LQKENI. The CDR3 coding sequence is TGTGCCAGCTCACCCTCGGGGAACTATGGCTACACCTTC. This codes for CASSPSGNYGYTF.

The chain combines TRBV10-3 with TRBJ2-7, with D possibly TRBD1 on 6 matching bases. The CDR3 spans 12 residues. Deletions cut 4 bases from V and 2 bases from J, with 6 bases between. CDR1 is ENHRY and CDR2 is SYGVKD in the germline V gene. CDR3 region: CAISAGAYEQYF. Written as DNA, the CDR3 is TGTGCCATCAGTGCAGGGGCCTACGAGCAGTACTTC.

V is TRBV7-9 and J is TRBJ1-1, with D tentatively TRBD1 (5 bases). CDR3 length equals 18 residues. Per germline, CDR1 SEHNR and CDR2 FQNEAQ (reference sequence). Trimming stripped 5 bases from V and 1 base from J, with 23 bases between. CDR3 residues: CASSLRRVGGTSNTEAFF. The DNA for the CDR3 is TGTGCCAGCAGCCTTCGACGAGTGGGGGGAACCTCGAACACTGAAGCTTTCTTT.

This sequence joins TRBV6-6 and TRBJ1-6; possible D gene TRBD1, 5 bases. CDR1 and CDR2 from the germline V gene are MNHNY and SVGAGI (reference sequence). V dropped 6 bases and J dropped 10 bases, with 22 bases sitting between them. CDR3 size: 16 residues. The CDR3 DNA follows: TGTGCCAGCAGGGAGCAACCTCAGGGAAGGGGATCACCCCTCCACTTT. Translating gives CASREQPQGRGSPLHF.